Shown below are 12 T cell receptor beta chains from a single sample sequenced in a study of T-cell memory formation after mild COVID-19. TCRdb fed the 5' RACE reads into MiXCR, producing one record per CDR3 protein. The sample holds over 300,000 distinct CDR3 sequences, under 25% seen once. Sequencing was performed on PBMCs or a T cell subset sorted from them (not recorded which). All receptors derive from a man younger than 30 who had mild COVID-19 (a few samples of this study predate the infection). Cell type and time point are not known.

The chain couples TRBV29-1 to TRBJ2-5, with D possibly matching TRBD1 (5 bases). The CDR3 spans 12 residues. The germline V gene encodes CDR1 SQVTM and CDR2 ANQGSEA. The CDR3 sequence: CSSYRQTETQYF. Here the CDR3 DNA reads TGCAGTTCTTACCGACAGACAGAGACCCAGTACTTC.

The CDR3 reads CASSPGAGSSYEQYV. The CDR3, as DNA: TGTGCCAGCAGCCCTGGAGCGGGTAGCTCCTACGAGCAGTACGTC. V is TRBV7-9 and J is TRBJ2-7, with D perhaps TRBD2 (6 bases). The V gene lost 5 bases and the J gene lost 0 bases, with 14 bases spanning the gap. Germline V gene lookup returns CDR1 SEHNR and CDR2 FQNEAQ (reference sequence). The CDR3 is 15 amino acids.

This clonotype has a handful of counts. The chain uses TRBV23-1 and TRBJ2-1; D is uncertain. TRBV23-1 is an ORF; its function is uncertain. Trimming shortened V by 7 bases and J by 6 bases, and 19 bases separated the two germline ends. This CDR3 contains 15 residues. As DNA, the CDR3 is TGCGCCAGCACCCACCCTAGATGTATCCTCAATGAGCAGTTCTTC. This translates into CASTHPRCILNEQFF.

This clonotype has at least ten counts. The V call is TRBV12-3 or TRBV12-4, the J call TRBJ2-1, with 8 bases aligning to TRBD2. This CDR3 spans 13 amino acids. V shed 6 bases and J 9 bases; nucleotides not matched to a gene: 7. CDR3 protein: CASSLTGGSEQFF. The CDR3 coding sequence is TGTGCCAGCAGCCTAACGGGGGGGTCTGAGCAGTTCTTC.

The chain couples TRBV5-1 to TRBJ1-2, with D perhaps TRBD1 (5 bases). Trimming took 2 bases from V and 4 from J, leaving 9 bases between them. This CDR3 region has 13 residues. Looked up from germline, CDR1 is SGHRS and CDR2 is YFSETQ. The CDR3 sequence: CASSFDRIYGYTF. The CDR3 region has the DNA TGCGCCAGCAGCTTCGACAGAATCTATGGCTACACCTTC.

The CDR3 DNA follows: TGTGCCAGCATCCCCGCCCGGCGGGTCTATGGCTACACCTTC. Amino acids: CASIPARRVYGYTF. V and J are TRBV21-1 and TRBJ1-2; the table calls TRBD1, which could not be checked here. TRBV21-1 is noted as a pseudogene. The CDR3 length is 14 residues.

A few counts support this clonotype. CDR3 sequence: CASSQALAENNEQFF. The CDR3 nucleotides are TGTGCCAGCAGCCAAGCCCTAGCGGAAAACAATGAGCAGTTCTTC. The chain joins TRBV3-1 to TRBJ2-1; 7 bases map to TRBD2. Trimming at V came to 1 base and at J to 5 bases, leaving 5 bases not matched to a gene. The CDR3 sequence is 15 residues long. The germline V gene encodes CDR1 LGHDT and CDR2 YNNKEL (reference sequence).

In its sample, this clonotype was seen a few times. This chain links TRBV7-9 with TRBJ2-5; TRBD2 aligns across 7 bases. The germline CDR1 and CDR2 sequences are SEHNR and FQNEAQ (reference sequence). The ends lost 3 bases at V and 5 bases at J; junction bases unmatched: 3. This CDR3 contains 13 residues. CDR3 sequence (DNA): TGTGCCAGCAGCTTCAGACTAGCCGAGACCCAGTACTTC. Amino acids: CASSFRLAETQYF.

This chain connects TRBV5-1 to TRBJ2-1; 8 bases agree with TRBD2. CDR1 and CDR2 (germline): SGHRS, YFSETQ. The length of the CDR3 is 16 residues. Unmatched junction bases numbered 6, after V lost 3 bases and J lost 1 base. CDR3 region: CASSSQREPSYNEQFF. The CDR3 DNA reads TGCGCCAGCAGCTCACAGCGGGAGCCTTCCTACAATGAGCAGTTCTTC.

The table lists this clonotype with many counts. V gene TRBV12-3 or TRBV12-4 combines with J gene TRBJ1-4, with D unclear. The length of the CDR3 is 14 residues. V was clipped by 4 bases and J by 7 bases, with 13 bases between them. CDR3 amino acids: CASSSPAGGEKLFF. As DNA, the CDR3 is TGTGCCAGCAGTTCGCCGGCAGGCGGTGAAAAACTGTTTTTT.

This clonotype has just one count. The chain couples TRBV6-6 to TRBJ1-5, with 9 bases matching TRBD1. CDR3 length: 14 residues. CDR1 and CDR2 from the germline V gene are MNHNY and SVGAGI (reference sequence). The junction had 2 bases not matched to a gene; V was cut back by 2 bases and J by 6 bases. The CDR3: CASSYGTGTQPQHF. The CDR3 coding sequence is TGTGCCAGCAGTTACGGGACAGGGACTCAGCCCCAGCATTTT.

The chain combines TRBV15 with TRBJ2-5; TRBD1 matches at 11 bases. Unmatched junction bases numbered 6, after V lost 4 bases and J lost 5 bases. This CDR3 has 15 amino acids. The germline gives CDR1 LNHNV, CDR2 YYDKDF (reference sequence). CDR3 protein: CATSTGTGGLETQYF. The DNA of the CDR3 is TGTGCCACCAGCACAGGGACAGGGGGTCTGGAGACCCAGTACTTC.